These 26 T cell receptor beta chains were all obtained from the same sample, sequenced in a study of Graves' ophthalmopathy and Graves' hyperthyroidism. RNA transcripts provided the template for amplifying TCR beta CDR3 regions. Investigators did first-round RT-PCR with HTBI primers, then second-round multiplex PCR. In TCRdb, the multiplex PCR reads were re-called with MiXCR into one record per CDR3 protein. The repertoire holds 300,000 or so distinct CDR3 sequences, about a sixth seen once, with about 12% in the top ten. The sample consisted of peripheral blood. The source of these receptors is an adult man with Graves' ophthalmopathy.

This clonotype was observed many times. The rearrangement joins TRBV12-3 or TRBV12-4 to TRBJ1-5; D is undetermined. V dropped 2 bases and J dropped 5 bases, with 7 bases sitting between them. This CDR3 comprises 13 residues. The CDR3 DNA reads TGTGCCAGCAGTTTAACCGAGGATCAGCCCCAGCATTTT. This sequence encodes CASSLTEDQPQHF.

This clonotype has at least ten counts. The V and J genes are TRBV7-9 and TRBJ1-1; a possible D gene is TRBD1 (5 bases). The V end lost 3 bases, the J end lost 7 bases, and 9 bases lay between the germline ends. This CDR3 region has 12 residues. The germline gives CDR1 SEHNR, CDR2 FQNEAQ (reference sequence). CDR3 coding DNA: TGTGCCAGCAGCTTGGAAGACAGTGAAGCTTTCTTT. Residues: CASSLEDSEAFF.

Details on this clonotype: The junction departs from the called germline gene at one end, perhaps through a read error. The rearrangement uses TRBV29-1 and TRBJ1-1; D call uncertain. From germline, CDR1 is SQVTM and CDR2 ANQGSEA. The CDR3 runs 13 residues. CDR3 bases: TGCAGCGTCTACGTCAGAAGGAACACTGAAGCTTCCTTT. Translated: CSVYVRRNTEASF.

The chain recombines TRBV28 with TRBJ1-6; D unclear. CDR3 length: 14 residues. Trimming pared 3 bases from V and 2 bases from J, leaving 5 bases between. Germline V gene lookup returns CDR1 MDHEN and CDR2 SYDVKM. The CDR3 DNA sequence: TGTGCCAGCAGTTTTTCCACCTATAATTCACCCCTCCACTTT. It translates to CASSFSTYNSPLHF.

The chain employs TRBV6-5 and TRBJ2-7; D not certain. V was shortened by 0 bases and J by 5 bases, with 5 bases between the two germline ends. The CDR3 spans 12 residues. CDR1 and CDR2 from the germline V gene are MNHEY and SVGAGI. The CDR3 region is CASSYSKDEQYF. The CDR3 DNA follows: TGTGCCAGCAGTTACTCGAAAGACGAGCAGTACTTC.

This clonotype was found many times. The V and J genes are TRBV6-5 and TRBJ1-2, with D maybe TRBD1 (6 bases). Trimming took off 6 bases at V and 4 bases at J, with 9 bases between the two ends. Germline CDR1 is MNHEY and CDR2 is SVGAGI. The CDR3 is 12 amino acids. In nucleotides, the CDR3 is TGTGCCAGCAGCTGGACAGTCTATGGCTACACCTTC. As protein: CASSWTVYGYTF.

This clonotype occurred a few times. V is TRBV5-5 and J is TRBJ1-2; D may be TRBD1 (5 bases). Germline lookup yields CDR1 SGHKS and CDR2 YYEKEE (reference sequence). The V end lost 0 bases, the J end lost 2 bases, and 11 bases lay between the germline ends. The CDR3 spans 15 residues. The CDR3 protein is CASSLEVEGNYGYTF. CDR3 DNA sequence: TGTGCCAGCAGCTTGGAAGTGGAGGGGAACTATGGCTACACCTTC.

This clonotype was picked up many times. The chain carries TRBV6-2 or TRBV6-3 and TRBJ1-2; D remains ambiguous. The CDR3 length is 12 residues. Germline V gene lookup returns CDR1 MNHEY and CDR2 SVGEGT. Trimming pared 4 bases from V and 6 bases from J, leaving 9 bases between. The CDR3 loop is CASSLAVHGYTF. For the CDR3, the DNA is TGTGCCAGCAGTTTAGCAGTCCATGGCTACACCTTC.

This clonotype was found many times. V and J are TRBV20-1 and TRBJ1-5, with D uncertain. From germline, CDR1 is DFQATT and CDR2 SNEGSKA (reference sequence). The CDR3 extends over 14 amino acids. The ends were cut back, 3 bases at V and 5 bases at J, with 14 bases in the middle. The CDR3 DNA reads TGCAGTGCTAGCCCGTCTGGTTGGGATCAGCCCCAGCATTTT. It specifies CSASPSGWDQPQHF.

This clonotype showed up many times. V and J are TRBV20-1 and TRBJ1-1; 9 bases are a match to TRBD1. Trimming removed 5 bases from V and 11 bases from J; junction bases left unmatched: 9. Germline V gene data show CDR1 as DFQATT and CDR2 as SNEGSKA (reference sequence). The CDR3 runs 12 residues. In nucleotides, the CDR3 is TGCAGTGCTGCTGACAGGGGGATTTTGGCTTTCTTT. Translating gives CSAADRGILAFF.

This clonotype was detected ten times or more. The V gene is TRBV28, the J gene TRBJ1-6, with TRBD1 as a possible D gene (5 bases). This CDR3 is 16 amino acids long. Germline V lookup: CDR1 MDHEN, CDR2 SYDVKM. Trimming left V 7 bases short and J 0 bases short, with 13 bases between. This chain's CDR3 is CASTLGGSSYNSPLHF. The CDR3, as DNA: TGTGCCAGCACCCTGGGGGGGAGCTCCTATAATTCACCCCTCCACTTT.

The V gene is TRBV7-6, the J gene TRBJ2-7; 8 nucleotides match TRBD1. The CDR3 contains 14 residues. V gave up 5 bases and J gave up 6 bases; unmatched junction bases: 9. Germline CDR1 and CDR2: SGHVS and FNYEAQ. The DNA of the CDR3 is TGTGCCAGCAGCATAGGACAGGGCGAGAGCGAGCAGTACTTC. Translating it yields CASSIGQGESEQYF.

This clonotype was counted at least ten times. The chain's CDR3 is CASSPRQGDTEAFF. The CDR3 DNA reads as TGTGCCAGCTCACCAAGGCAGGGTGACACTGAAGCTTTCTTT. V and J are TRBV18 and TRBJ1-1, with a possible D match to TRBD1 (5 bases). The germline V gene has CDR1 KGHSH and CDR2 LQKENI. CDR3 length equals 14 residues. The ends were cut back, 2 bases at V and 3 bases at J, with 10 bases in the middle.

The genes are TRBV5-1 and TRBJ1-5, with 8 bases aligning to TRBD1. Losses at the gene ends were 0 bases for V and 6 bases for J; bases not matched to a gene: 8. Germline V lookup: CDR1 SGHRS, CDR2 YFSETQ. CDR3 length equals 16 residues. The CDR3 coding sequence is TGCGCCAGCAGCTTGGCCCCTACAGGGGGTGGTCAGCCCCAGCATTTT. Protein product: CASSLAPTGGGQPQHF.

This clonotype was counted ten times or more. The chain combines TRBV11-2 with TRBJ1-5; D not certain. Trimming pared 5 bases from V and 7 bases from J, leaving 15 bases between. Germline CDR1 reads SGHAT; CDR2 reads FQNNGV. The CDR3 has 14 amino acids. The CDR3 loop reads CASSQVGPGQPQHF. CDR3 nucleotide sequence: TGTGCCAGCAGCCAAGTGGGCCCGGGACAGCCCCAGCATTTT.

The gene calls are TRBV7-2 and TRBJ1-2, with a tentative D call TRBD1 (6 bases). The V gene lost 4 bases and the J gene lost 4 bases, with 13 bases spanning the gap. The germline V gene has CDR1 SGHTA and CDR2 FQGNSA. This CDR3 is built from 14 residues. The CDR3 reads CASSSPGTPYGYTF. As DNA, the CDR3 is TGTGCCAGCAGCTCCCCCGGGACACCCTATGGCTACACCTTC.

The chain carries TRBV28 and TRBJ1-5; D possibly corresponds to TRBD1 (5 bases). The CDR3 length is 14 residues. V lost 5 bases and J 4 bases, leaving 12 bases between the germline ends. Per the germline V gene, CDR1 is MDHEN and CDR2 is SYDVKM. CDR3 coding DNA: TGTGCCAGCAGTGCGGGACTGTGGAATCAGCCCCAGCATTTT. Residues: CASSAGLWNQPQHF.

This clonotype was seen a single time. Here the CDR3 reads CAISEAGDRETQYF. DNA for the CDR3: TGTGCCATCAGCGAGGCGGGAGACAGGGAGACCCAGTACTTC. The chain joins TRBV10-3 to TRBJ2-5; possible D gene TRBD2, 7 bases. The CDR3 is 14 amino acids. The germline V gene has CDR1 ENHRY and CDR2 SYGVKD. The V end lost 6 bases, the J end lost 5 bases, and 16 bases lay between the germline ends.

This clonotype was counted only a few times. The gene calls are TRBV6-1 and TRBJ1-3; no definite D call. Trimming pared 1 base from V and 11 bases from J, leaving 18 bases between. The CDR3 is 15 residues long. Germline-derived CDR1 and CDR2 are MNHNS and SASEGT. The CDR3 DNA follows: TGTGCCAGCAGTGAAGGGGAGGCCTCTTTTATGGCCATATATTTT. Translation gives CASSEGEASFMAIYF.

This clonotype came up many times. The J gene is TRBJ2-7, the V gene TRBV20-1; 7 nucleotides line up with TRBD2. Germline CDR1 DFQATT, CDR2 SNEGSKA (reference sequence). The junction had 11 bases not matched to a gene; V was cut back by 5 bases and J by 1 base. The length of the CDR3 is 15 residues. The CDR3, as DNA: TGCAGTGCTGCAAGGGGTACGGGAGGTTCCTACGAGCAGTACTTC. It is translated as CSAARGTGGSYEQYF.

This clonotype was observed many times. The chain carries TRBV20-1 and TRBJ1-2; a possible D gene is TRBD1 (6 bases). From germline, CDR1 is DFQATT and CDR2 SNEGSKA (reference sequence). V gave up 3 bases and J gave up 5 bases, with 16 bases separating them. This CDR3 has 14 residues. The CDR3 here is CSASASRGPYGYTF. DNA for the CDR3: TGCAGTGCTAGCGCATCCAGGGGACCGTATGGCTACACCTTC.

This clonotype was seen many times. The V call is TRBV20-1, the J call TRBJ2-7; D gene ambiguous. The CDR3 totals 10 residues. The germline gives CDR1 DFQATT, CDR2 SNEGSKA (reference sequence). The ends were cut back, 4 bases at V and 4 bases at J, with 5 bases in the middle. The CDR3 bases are TGCAGTGCTACCAGATACGAGCAGTACTTC. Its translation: CSATRYEQYF.

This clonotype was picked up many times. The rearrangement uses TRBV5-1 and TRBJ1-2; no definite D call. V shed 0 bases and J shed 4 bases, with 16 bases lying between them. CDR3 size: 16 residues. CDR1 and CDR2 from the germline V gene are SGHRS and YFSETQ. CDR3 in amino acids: CASSLEVGPRGYGYTF. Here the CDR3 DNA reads TGCGCCAGCAGCTTGGAGGTGGGCCCCCGTGGCTATGGCTACACCTTC.

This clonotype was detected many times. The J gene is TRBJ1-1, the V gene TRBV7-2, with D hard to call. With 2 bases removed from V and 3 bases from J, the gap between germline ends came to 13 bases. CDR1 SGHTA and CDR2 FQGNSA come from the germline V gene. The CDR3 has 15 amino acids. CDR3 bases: TGTGCCAGCAGCTTAAGGCAAGCGGGTCACACTGAAGCTTTCTTT. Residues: CASSLRQAGHTEAFF.

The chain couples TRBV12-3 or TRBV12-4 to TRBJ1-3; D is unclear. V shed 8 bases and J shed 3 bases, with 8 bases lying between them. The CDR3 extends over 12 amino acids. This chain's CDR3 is CASFSYGNTIYF. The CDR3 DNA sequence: TGTGCCAGCTTTAGTTATGGAAACACCATATATTTT.

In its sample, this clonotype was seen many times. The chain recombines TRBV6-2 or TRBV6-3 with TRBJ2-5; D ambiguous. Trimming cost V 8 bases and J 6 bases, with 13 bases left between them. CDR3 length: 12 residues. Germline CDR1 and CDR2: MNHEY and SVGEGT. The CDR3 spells CASGEPVQTQYF. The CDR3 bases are TGTGCCAGCGGAGAACCCGTCCAGACCCAGTACTTC.